The 20 T cell receptor beta chains listed next were all sequenced from one sample in a study of Ad26.COV2.S vaccination and SARS-CoV-2 variants. The assay was immunoSEQ multiplex PCR, and TCRdb's table has in-frame clones only and misses some. The data show 97,000 or so clones, over 60% seen once. The material was peripheral blood, obtained after recovery from COVID-19. Receptor source: a human donor who had recovered from COVID-19.

The rearrangement uses TRBV5-1 and TRBJ1-1; 8 positions match TRBD1. The CDR3 loop spans 15 amino acids. CDR1 is SGHRS, CDR2 YFSETQ, per germline. V shed 4 bases, J shed 6 bases, and the junction held 11 bases outside the gene matches. This chain's CDR3 is CASSMDLTGAAEAFF. The CDR3 DNA is TGCGCCAGCAGCATGGACTTGACAGGGGCGGCTGAAGCTTTCTTT. The full variable domain, with the rest looked up from reference TRBV5-1 and TRBJ1-1, is KAGVTQTPRYLIKTRGQQVTLSCSPISGHRSVSWYQQTPGQGLQFLFEYFSETQRNKGNFPGRFSGRQFSNSRSEMNVSTLELGDSALYLCASSMDLTGAAEAFFGQGTRLTVV.

The chain links TRBV4-2 to TRBJ1-1; D uncertain. Trimming stripped 0 bases from V and 7 bases from J, with 12 bases between. Germline V gene data show CDR1 as LGHNA and CDR2 as YNFKEQ. This CDR3 region has 14 residues. The CDR3 DNA reads as TGTGCCAGCAGCCAAGATGGTCTCGGCTATGAAGCTTTCTTT. It specifies CASSQDGLGYEAFF.

Only a few counts were recorded for this clone. The V and J genes are TRBV9 and TRBJ2-7; D is possibly TRBD1 (6 bases). Germline assignment: CDR1 SGDLS and CDR2 YYNGEE. CDR3 length equals 14 residues. Trimming removed 2 bases from V and 2 bases from J, with 11 bases in between. The CDR3 here is CASSVGHSAYEQYF. CDR3 DNA sequence: TGTGCCAGCAGCGTGGGACATTCGGCCTACGAGCAGTACTTC.

V gene TRBV11-2 combines with J gene TRBJ2-7; D may be TRBD1 (7 bases). Germline V gene sequence: CDR1 SGHAT, CDR2 FQNNGV. This CDR3 region has 13 residues. Trimming took 4 bases from V and 6 from J, leaving 13 bases between them. CDR3 in amino acids: CASSSGGLGEQYF. Written as DNA, the CDR3 is TGTGCCAGCAGCTCAGGGGGGTTGGGCGAGCAGTACTTC.

This clone has more than one count but fewer than ten. This chain links TRBV7-2 with TRBJ2-7; maybe TRBD2 (6 bases). V was clipped by 3 bases and J by 4 bases, with 16 bases between them. The CDR3 has 15 amino acids. The germline CDR1 and CDR2 sequences are SGHTA and FQGNSA. The CDR3 reads CASSFRDSESYEQYF. The CDR3 DNA reads TGTGCCAGCAGCTTCCGGGACTCGGAGTCATACGAGCAGTACTTC.

This clone has only a few counts. The chain uses TRBV5-4 and TRBJ2-1; D is tentatively TRBD1 or TRBD2 (5 bases each). This CDR3 comprises 15 residues. Per the germline V gene, CDR1 is SGHNT and CDR2 is YYREEE (reference sequence). Trimming removed 1 base at V and 6 bases at J, with 14 bases between. CDR3 region: CASSLSWDEGNEQFF. In nucleotides, the CDR3 is TGTGCCAGCAGCTTGAGTTGGGACGAAGGCAATGAGCAGTTCTTC.

The J gene is TRBJ1-1, the V gene TRBV12-3 or TRBV12-4, with D possibly being TRBD1 (5 bases). The CDR3 is made up of 13 amino acids. Trimming left V 3 bases short and J 6 bases short, with 11 bases between. The CDR3 DNA reads as TGTGCCAGCAGTTTGACAGAGGCCGCTGAAGCTTTCTTT. It codes for CASSLTEAAEAFF.

The rearrangement links TRBV5-6 to TRBJ2-1, with D perhaps being TRBD1 or TRBD2 (5 bases each). V gave up 1 base and J gave up 7 bases, with 24 bases separating them. The CDR3 runs 18 residues. Germline V gene sequence: CDR1 SGHDT, CDR2 YYEEEE. CDR3 nucleotides: TGTGCCAGCAGCTTGACATCTTACCAGGGAGTTCATTGGAATGAGCAGTTCTTC. It specifies CASSLTSYQGVHWNEQFF.

The chain couples TRBV11-2 to TRBJ2-1; no clear D gene. The CDR3 has 14 amino acids. Germline CDR1 SGHAT, CDR2 FQNNGV. V lost 4 bases, J lost 5 bases, and 12 bases lay in between. The CDR3 is CASSSPPQHNEQFF. CDR3 DNA: TGTGCCAGCAGCTCCCCGCCACAGCACAATGAGCAGTTCTTC.

This sequence joins TRBV6-1 and TRBJ2-2, with no clear D. This CDR3 contains 15 residues. The V end was cut by 1 base, the J end by 3 bases, with 9 bases between. Germline CDR1 is MNHNS and CDR2 is SASEGT. This CDR3 reads CASSEGPGYTGELFF. The DNA of the CDR3 is TGTGCCAGCAGTGAAGGACCGGGCTACACCGGGGAGCTGTTTTTT.

The rearrangement links TRBV5-1 to TRBJ2-7, with TRBD1 matching over 9 bases. The ends lost 4 bases at V and 0 bases at J; junction bases unmatched: 2. CDR3 length: 14 amino acids. In germline, CDR1 is SGHRS, CDR2 YFSETQ. CDR3 protein: CASSGQGSSYEQYF. Here the CDR3 DNA reads TGCGCCAGCAGCGGACAGGGGAGCTCCTACGAGCAGTACTTC.

The chain uses TRBV5-5 and TRBJ2-3, with 14 bases that match TRBD2. Germline V gene sequence: CDR1 SGHKS, CDR2 YYEKEE (reference sequence). Trimming at V came to 2 bases and at J to 4 bases, leaving 9 bases not matched to a gene. The length of the CDR3 is 18 residues. CDR3 nucleotides: TGTGCCAGCAGCTTAGGATGGACTAGCGGGGGGCCCCCAGATACGCAGTATTTT. Its translation is CASSLGWTSGGPPDTQYF.

The chain is built from TRBV3-1 (or the pseudogene TRBV3-2) and TRBJ2-7, with a possible D match to TRBD1 (6 bases). The length of the CDR3 is 12 residues. In germline, CDR1 is LGHDT, CDR2 YNNKEL (reference sequence). Trimming stripped 1 base from V and 6 bases from J, with 7 bases between. This CDR3 is CASSQVQGEQYF. In DNA form, the CDR3 reads TGTGCCAGCAGCCAAGTACAGGGCGAGCAGTACTTC.

V gene TRBV5-1 combines with J gene TRBJ2-2; D gene uncertain. CDR3 length: 13 amino acids. Germline-derived CDR1 and CDR2 are SGHRS and YFSETQ. Trimming pared 4 bases from V and 5 bases from J, leaving 9 bases between. CDR3 loop: CASSADVTGELFF. The CDR3 region has the DNA TGCGCCAGCAGCGCCGACGTAACCGGGGAGCTGTTTTTT. The full variable domain, with the rest looked up from reference TRBV5-1 and TRBJ2-2, is KAGVTQTPRYLIKTRGQQVTLSCSPISGHRSVSWYQQTPGQGLQFLFEYFSETQRNKGNFPGRFSGRQFSNSRSEMNVSTLELGDSALYLCASSADVTGELFFGEGSRLTVL.

The chain carries TRBV28 and TRBJ1-2; 8 bases are shared with TRBD1. This CDR3 comprises 14 residues. Unmatched junction bases numbered 10, after V lost 8 bases and J lost 5 bases. Germline lookup yields CDR1 MDHEN and CDR2 SYDVKM. CDR3 nucleotides: TGTGCCAGCTCCTCCGGGACAGGAGTTTATGGCTACACCTTC. Translation: CASSSGTGVYGYTF.

The table lists this clone with a few counts. DNA of the CDR3: TGTGCCAGGGACTGGGGGGGTGTCCGCTCCTACGAGCAGTACTTC. Translating gives CARDWGGVRSYEQYF. This sequence joins TRBV16 and TRBJ2-7; 7 bases align to TRBD2. The CDR3 has 15 residues. V shed 9 bases and J 0 bases; nucleotides not matched to a gene: 11. CDR1 is KGHSY and CDR2 is FQNENV in the germline V gene.

The chain has TRBV6-5 and TRBJ2-3, with 7 bases identical to TRBD2. The germline V gene encodes CDR1 MNHEY and CDR2 SVGAGI. The CDR3 has 15 amino acids. With V trimmed by 7 bases and J by 3 bases, 10 bases remained unmatched. The CDR3 coding sequence is TGTGCCAGCACCCACGCGGGGGTTGCGACAGATACGCAGTATTTT. It translates to CASTHAGVATDTQYF.

V usage is TRBV7-2 and J usage is TRBJ2-7; 13 nucleotides match TRBD2. Germline V gene sequence: CDR1 SGHTA, CDR2 FQGNSA. The CDR3 runs to 15 residues. Trimming at V came to 3 bases and at J to 6 bases, leaving 5 bases not matched to a gene. CDR3: CASSLGLAGYFEQYF. Written as DNA, the CDR3 is TGTGCCAGCAGCTTGGGACTAGCGGGGTATTTCGAGCAGTACTTC.

The genes are TRBV19 and TRBJ1-4; D remains unclear. The CDR3 consists of 15 residues. Germline loops: CDR1 LNHDA, CDR2 SQIVND (reference sequence). V shed 3 bases and J shed 4 bases, with 12 bases lying between them. The CDR3, as DNA: TGTGCCAGTAGTATTAGCAGGTCGAATAATGAAAAACTGTTTTTT. It codes for CASSISRSNNEKLFF. Variable domain in full (rest from reference TRBV19 and TRBJ1-4): DGGITQSPKYLFRKEGQNVTLSCEQNLNHDAMYWYRQDPGQGLRLIYYSQIVNDFQKGDIAEGYSVSREKKESFPLTVTSAQKNPTAFYLCASSISRSNNEKLFFGSGTQLSVL.

This chain connects TRBV2 to TRBJ2-3; 11 bases fit TRBD2. Trimming cost V 4 bases and J 6 bases; bases outside gene matches: 6. CDR1 and CDR2 from the germline V gene are SNHLY and FYNNEI. The CDR3 spans 15 residues. CDR3 in amino acids: CASSVLAGGIDTQYF. The DNA for the CDR3 is TGTGCCAGCAGTGTTCTAGCGGGGGGAATCGATACGCAGTATTTT. The full variable domain, with the rest looked up from reference TRBV2 and TRBJ2-3, is EPEVTQTPSHQVTQMGQEVILRCVPISNHLYFYWYRQILGQKVEFLVSFYNNEISEKSEIFDDQFSVERPDGSNFTLKIRSTKLEDSAMYFCASSVLAGGIDTQYFGPGTRLTVL.